The entry below gives a single TCR beta chain sequence along with its context. No antigen is known for it. Germline assignment: CDR1 SGHTA and CDR2 FQGNSA. V was shortened by 1 base and J by 4 bases, with 8 bases between the two germline ends. The CDR3 length is 13 residues. Donors ranged from about 6 to 90 years old and were healthy Caucasians in Russia. This sample is part of a study of blood T cells in healthy people across ages. Study observations and caveats: Underestimates were what the diversity estimates from one million T cells were considered to be. It was the long-lived donors that had more naive CD4+ cells and higher diversity than aged donors.

It was with a sample-barcoded 5' primer and a J-beta primer mix that a second PCR of roughly 7 to 12 cycles was run. From each sample, at least 2.5 million paired-end reads containing CDR3 were obtained. TCRdb reanalysed the 5' RACE reads using MiXCR and keeps one entry per CDR3 protein. Seen here are 800,000 to 950,000 distinct CDR3 sequences, roughly 48% observed once, and the top ten hold 13%. This chain joins TRBV7-2 and TRBJ2-7; D not resolved. Source material: blood. This receptor was obtained from a man under 40 in good health. Written as DNA, the CDR3 is TGTGCCAGCAGCTTAGGGGTCGTATACGAGCAGTACTTC. This gives the protein CASSLGVVYEQYF. Full variable domain (rest looked up from reference TRBV7-2 and TRBJ2-7): GAGVSQSPSNKVTEKGKDVELRCDPISGHTALYWYRQSLGQGLEFLIYFQGNSAPDKSGLPSDRFSAERTGGSVSTLTIQRTQQEDSAVYLCASSLGVVYEQYFGPGTRLTVT.